The T cell receptor (beta chain) under discussion was sequenced for a study of T cells after posttransplantation cyclophosphamide. The length of the CDR3 is 13 residues. J gave up 4 bases and V 7 bases, and 6 bases lay outside the gene matches. Germline V CDR1 and CDR2: WSHSY, SAAADI. Profiling relied on immunoSEQ multiplex PCR, and the TCRdb table lists in-frame clones only, not all of them. The sample comprises a few thousand clones, about three quarters of which are singletons, and about half rests with the top ten. Methotrexate plus calcineurin inhibitor accompanied controls' myeloablative marrow transplants; sampling was 1 year later.

The chain joins TRBV10-2 to TRBJ1-1; 7 bases match TRBD1. The receptor's source is a female patient aged 45 to 65 who received an allogeneic stem cell transplant from an unrelated donor, was CMV-positive, and had acute and chronic GVHD. The T cells may come from the graft donor. The input for sequencing was PBMCs, taken around 320 days after allogeneic stem cell transplant with calcineurin inhibitor and methotrexate. CDR3 sequence reads: CASNLQGSTEAFF. CDR3 nucleotide sequence: TGCGCCAGCAATCTACAGGGGTCCACTGAAGCTTTCTTT.